The 4 T cell receptor beta chains presented below share a single source sample, sequenced in a study of blood T cell repertoires in COVID-19. Sequenced by immunoSEQ multiplex PCR; TCRdb stores in-frame clones only, minus some. The sample carries some 66,000 clones, roughly 76% recorded once. The sample was peripheral blood. These receptors all come from a woman older than 75 with acute or convalescent COVID-19.

The rearrangement links TRBV7-3 to TRBJ1-2, with 8 bases matching TRBD1. The germline V gene has CDR1 SGHTA and CDR2 FQGTGA. The CDR3 is 17 residues long. The V segment lost 2 bases and the J segment 12 bases; nucleotides outside the gene matches: 20. CDR3 amino acids: CASSLPDRGPQSMVNTF. CDR3 DNA: TGTGCCAGCAGCTTACCAGACAGGGGTCCTCAAAGTATGGTGAACACCTTC.

This rearrangement joins TRBV5-3 to TRBJ2-1; 9 nucleotides align to TRBD2. TRBV5-3 counts as an open reading frame of uncertain function. The CDR3 covers 24 residues. The ends lost 4 bases at V and 4 bases at J; junction bases unmatched: 33. This CDR3 reads CARSNWPYYSGSHSLREPYNEQFF. CDR3 DNA: TGTGCCAGAAGCAACTGGCCCTATTATAGCGGGAGCCATTCTCTGCGGGAGCCATACAATGAGCAGTTCTTC.

A remark on this clone: Other DNA sequences from this sample encode an identical CDR3 as well. The genes are TRBV15 and TRBJ2-7; 12 nucleotides match TRBD1. From germline, CDR1 is LNHNV and CDR2 YYDKDF (reference sequence). CDR3 length equals 15 residues. Unmatched junction bases numbered 3, after V lost 1 base and J lost 5 bases. This CDR3 is CATSRAGTGGDEQYF. CDR3 bases: TGTGCCACCAGCAGAGCCGGGACAGGGGGCGACGAGCAGTACTTC.

This clone showed up just once. The DNA for the CDR3 is TGTGCCAGCAGCTGGGACAGGGGAGAGTGGACTGAAGCTTTCTTT. Its protein is CASSWDRGEWTEAFF. This rearrangement joins TRBV3-1 (or the pseudogene TRBV3-2) to TRBJ1-1, with TRBD1 matching over 10 bases. With V trimmed by 5 bases and J by 5 bases, 8 bases remained unmatched. This CDR3 region has 15 residues. CDR1 and CDR2 (germline): LGHDT, YNNKEL (reference sequence).